This note documents a single T cell receptor beta chain sequence. Antigen: not known. Donors had no recently reported acute infections or vaccinations and were HIV-negative. Per the germline V gene, CDR1 is SGHTA and CDR2 is FQGTGA. The CDR3 is 13 amino acids. Between the trimmed V and J ends, which lost 2 bases and 4 bases, there was a span of 3 bases. Input per replicate PCR of unsorted PBMC was roughly 300 ng DNA, corresponding to about 30,000 T cell genomes. Sequenced by immunoSEQ multiplex PCR; TCRdb stores in-frame clones only, minus some. Seen here are 530,000 or so clones, 75% to 80% observed once, and the top ten hold approximately 12%. These data originate in a study of shared clonotypes between healthy human individuals. Study-level results: Apart from blood, nothing was sampled; tissue repertoires likely differ.

The receptor's source is a woman in her forties in good health. Some clones in this sample may be carry-over from other donors' samples. Sequencing input: PBMCs. V usage is TRBV7-3 and J usage is TRBJ2-6; D is uncertain. CDR3 nucleotides: TGTGCCAGCAGCTTACTCGGGGCCAACGTCCTGACTTTC. This gives the protein CASSLLGANVLTF.